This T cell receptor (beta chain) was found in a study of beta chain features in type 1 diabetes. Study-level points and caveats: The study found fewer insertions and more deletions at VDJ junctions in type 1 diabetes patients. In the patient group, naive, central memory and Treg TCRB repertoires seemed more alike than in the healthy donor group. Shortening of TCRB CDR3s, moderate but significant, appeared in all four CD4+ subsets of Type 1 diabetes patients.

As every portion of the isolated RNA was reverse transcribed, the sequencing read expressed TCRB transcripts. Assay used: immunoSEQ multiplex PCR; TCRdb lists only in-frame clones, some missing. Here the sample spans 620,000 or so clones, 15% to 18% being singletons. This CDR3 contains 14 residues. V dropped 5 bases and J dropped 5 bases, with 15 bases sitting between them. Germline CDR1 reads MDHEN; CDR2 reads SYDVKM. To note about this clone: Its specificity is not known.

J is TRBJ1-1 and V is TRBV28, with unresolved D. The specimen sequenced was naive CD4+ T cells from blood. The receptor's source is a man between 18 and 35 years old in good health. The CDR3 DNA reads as TGTGCCAGCAGTACCGATACCTGGGCTACTGAAGCTTTCTTT. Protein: CASSTDTWATEAFF.